The source of this T cell receptor (beta chain) is a study of T cells after yellow fever vaccination (dated by TCRdb to about 2019). At the level of the whole study: Libraries from fractions with low cell numbers were prepared with the SMART-Seq v4 Ultra Low Input RNA kit. To follow T-cell clones before and after primary and booster YFV17D yellow fever vaccination, bulk TCR alpha and beta repertoires were sequenced over time. Two healthy male donors, one aged 18 to 30 and one aged 30 to 40 years, were included in the cohort. Blood was collected at multiple timepoints before and after primary and secondary immunization, and bulk PBMC replicates and cell subsets were isolated.

In the paper's terms, the treatment or condition label means: live attenuated yellow fever vaccine strain. At every blood-draw timepoint, two biological replicates of bulk PBMCs were collected. A standard Ficoll-Paque protocol was used to isolate PBMCs from peripheral blood. TriZol was used to extract RNA from bulk PBMCs, from CD4 and CD8 fractions, and from dextramer-positive and dextramer-negative fractions. Relative to germline, V is missing 5 bases and J is missing 0 bases, with 9 bases of the junction outside any gene match. For CDR1 and CDR2, the germline V gene lists SGHDN and FVKESK. Measured from the cysteine to the phenylalanine, the CDR3 is 17 residues long. The only DNA kept is the CDR3, 51 bases in frame from the first base. The table lists this clonotype with a few counts. The antigen this receptor binds is unknown. Base qualities are missing; no much larger clone stands one base away.

TCR cDNA was synthesized by 5'RACE template switching, through which a universal primer site and unique molecular identifiers were introduced. Priming of cDNA synthesis was performed from both the TCR alpha and TCR beta constant segments. Libraries were amplified in two PCR steps, with sample barcodes and sequencing adapters added in the second step. Sequencing of libraries was performed on Illumina HiSeq 2500 (2x100 bp) or NovaSeq (2x150 bp). The paper's data handling went like this. Reads were demultiplexed and collapsed into UMI consensus sequences with MIGEC, and V(D)J alignment was performed with MiXCR. Vaccine-responding clonotypes were defined with edgeR using replicate PBMC samples, requiring FDR below 0.01 and a log2 fold change above 5 up to day 15. Each bulk clonotype was labeled CD4 or CD8 based on which sequenced repertoire, CD4 or CD8, contained the clonotype at higher abundance. Using fastp trimming at Q25 and MiXCR clonotype assembly, TCRdb reanalyzed the public sequencing data and kept in-frame beta chains. Merged by CDR3 protein, the rows form single entries marked with the most common genes and DNA. TCRdb assigned the V and J calls; the authors' analysis was not used. For this sample the table gives 450,000 to 650,000 distinct CDR3 sequences, of which about 13% were detected only once. The biggest ten clones account for roughly an eighth of the sample.

Findings and caveats that apply to the study as a whole: A small share of clonotypes was detected in both CD4 and CD8 compartments, with the overlap likely arising from convergent recombination. Most clones expanded after primary vaccination (approximately 95% of CD4 and around nine tenths of CD8) were re-detected after the booster, suggesting that broad memory maintenance occurred. The secondary T-cell response was found to be weaker but faster than the primary response, with a peak reached on day 5 rather than on day 15. Only a couple of donors were included in the study, so the extent to which the findings can be generalized is limited. FACS-sorted repertoires could contain abundant contaminating clonotypes from the bulk population, so computational filtering was required.

The chain is encoded by TRBV14 joined to TRBJ2-2; TRBD2 matches 7 bases in the middle. The sample was PBMCs, taken on the day of the yellow fever booster vaccination. This receptor was identified in a man aged 25-45 years who received the YFV17D yellow fever vaccine. The CDR3 protein: CASSESGVLANTGELFF. The DNA sequence follows: TGTGCCAGCAGCGAAAGCGGGGTCCTTGCGAACACCGGGGAGCTGTTTTTT.